This T cell receptor (beta chain) was captured by sequencing in a study of T cells in localized non-small cell lung cancer. Study results and caveats: It was uninvolved adjacent lung that showed the highest T cell clonality, exceeding tumor. Higher blood T cell density went with longer overall survival. It remains possible that heterogeneity exists, since only one tumor region was sequenced.

Repertoires were generated with immunoSEQ multiplex PCR, while TCRdb's copy carries only in-frame clones and drops some. Of over 6,000 clones in the sample, about 15% were seen once. A remark on this clone: Its cognate antigen is unknown.

The V gene end was trimmed by 5 bases and the J gene end by 3 bases; junction bases not matched to a gene: 20. Germline assignment: CDR1 SGHNT and CDR2 YENEEA. There are 19 residues in the CDR3. The chain combines TRBV11-3 with TRBJ2-7; 9 positions match TRBD2. The sequence came from a male donor aged 60 or older with stage II squamous cell lung carcinoma. Sequencing was performed on normal lung tissue next to the tumor, taken before any cancer treatment. CDR3 DNA sequence: TGTGCCAGCAGCCTTACGTGGCTAGCGGGATCGAGACAATTCTACGAGCAGTACTTC. Its protein product is CASSLTWLAGSRQFYEQYF.